A selection of T cell receptor beta chains follows, all from one sample in a study of T cells after yellow fever vaccination. From the 5' RACE reads, TCRdb called clonotypes with MiXCR, one entry per CDR3 protein. Here the sample spans some 340,000 distinct CDR3 sequences, approximately 4% being singletons. The input for sequencing was PBMCs, taken 5 days after the yellow fever booster vaccination. These receptors all stem from a young man who received the YFV17D yellow fever vaccine. The conserved cysteine and the conserved F or W are not part of the CDR3 here.

TRBV6-2/TRBV6-3,TRBJ1-2,ASSYGANYGYT
TRBV5-4,TRBJ2-1,ASSLGLADYNEQF
TRBV4-3,TRBJ1-3,ASSQGRGNTIY
TRBV6-6,TRBJ2-7,ASSYVNSYEQY
TRBV29-1,TRBJ1-4,SVAGNPYEKLF
TRBV7-2,TRBJ1-2,ASSLQVLGYT
TRBV25-1,TRBJ1-1,ASSEAGATEAF
TRBV7-8,TRBJ2-2,ASSLGGGYTGELF
TRBV24-1,TRBJ2-5,ATSDEETQY
TRBV7-2,TRBJ1-3,ASSFGVSSGNTIY
TRBV30,TRBJ2-5,AWRDGGRGGPLKETQY
TRBV5-6,TRBJ1-1,ASSFGVQGRAF
TRBV10-3,TRBJ2-3,AISVVSTDTQY
TRBV4-1,TRBJ2-7,ASSQGEGQYYEQY
TRBV4-3,TRBJ1-2,ASSPDRGSSGYGYT
TRBV5-1,TRBJ2-3,ASGGQGLRDTQY
TRBV7-2,TRBJ1-5,ASRGRRALTSDQPQH
TRBV6-6,TRBJ1-4,ASSLPSTDEKLF
TRBV7-2,TRBJ2-5,ASSTRTDGTQY
TRBV20-1,TRBJ1-5,SAGSQDTFLHQPQH
TRBV2,TRBJ1-4,ASLQGTNEKLF
TRBV18,TRBJ2-7,ASSLTLGGVYEQY
TRBV5-1,TRBJ2-5,ASTGGLAGAQETQY
TRBV4-3,TRBJ2-5,ASSQGLWQETQY
TRBV3-1,TRBJ2-3,ASSQNEGGGTDTQY
TRBV3-1,TRBJ1-1,ASSPGTGMRTEAF
TRBV3-1,TRBJ2-5,ASSQEGQTGGRETQY
TRBV20-1,TRBJ2-3,SATPGQGISSTDTQY
TRBV29-1,TRBJ1-5,SFRQGGSEQPQH
TRBV20-1,TRBJ1-6,SARDPRALH
TRBV7-2,TRBJ2-3,ASSLEGESTDTQY
TRBV11-2,TRBJ2-1,ASSFRTRGDEQF
TRBV20-1,TRBJ1-1,SARVGGGTEAF
TRBV5-1,TRBJ2-2,ASSLRTELTGELF
TRBV4-1,TRBJ2-2,ASSRDPANTGELF
TRBV4-1,TRBJ2-1,ASSQDGVRPLSSYNEQF
TRBV28,TRBJ1-2,ATSPPSGTQRGYT
TRBV2,TRBJ2-6,ARDKGRGANVLT
TRBV18,TRBJ2-1,ASSTGGLWNEQF
TRBV5-5,TRBJ1-6,ASSFGFDRVMNSPLH
TRBV4-1,TRBJ2-2,ASSQVGLTGELF
TRBV20-1,TRBJ2-1,SAPLGRGGVYNEQF
TRBV7-6,TRBJ1-1,ASSPVNRGNTEAF